This is a list of T cell receptor beta chains from one sample in a study of beta chain features in type 1 diabetes. Assay used: immunoSEQ multiplex PCR; TCRdb lists only in-frame clones, some missing. The sample includes around 400,000 clones, about 14% of them seen just once. Sequencing was carried out using naive CD4+ T cells from blood. The receptors originated from a woman under 30 in good health. Both conserved end residues are part of each CDR3. D genes are given only for firm matches. Part of the rows lack a size; the others show once, few, many or a class for expanded clones.

-	TRBV18	few	TRBJ2-5	CASSRLSIETQYF	TGTGCCAGCTCACGATTGAGCATCGAGACCCAGTACTTC
TRBD1	TRBV6-5	-	TRBJ1-2	CATGTGFYGYTF	TGTGCCACCGGGACAGGATTCTATGGCTACACCTTC
TRBD1	TRBV5-1	few	TRBJ1-2	CASSSVGQGNYGYTF	TGCGCCAGCAGCTCAGTGGGACAGGGTAACTATGGCTACACCTTC
TRBD2	TRBV30	-	TRBJ2-1	CAWSSGRFGEQFF	TGTGCCTGGAGTAGCGGGAGGTTCGGTGAGCAGTTCTTC
TRBD2	TRBV29-1	-	TRBJ2-1	CSVDGSGSNDEQFF	TGCAGCGTTGATGGTAGCGGGAGTAACGATGAGCAGTTCTTC
-	TRBV6-5	few	TRBJ2-4	CASSSPGTYKNIQYF	TGTGCCAGCAGTTCTCCTGGGACTTACAAAAACATTCAGTACTTC
-	TRBV7-2	few	TRBJ2-7	CASSFQDRLYEQYF	TGTGCCAGCAGCTTCCAGGACAGACTTTACGAGCAGTACTTC
TRBD1	TRBV7-2	few	TRBJ1-2	CASNTYRDSYGYTF	TGTGCCAGCAACACATACCGGGACAGCTATGGCTACACCTTC
-	TRBV19	-	TRBJ1-5	CASSIDLRGGNQPQHF	TGTGCCAGTAGTATAGATCTCCGGGGTGGCAATCAGCCCCAGCATTTT
-	TRBV13	-	TRBJ1-5	CASSLDRASNQPQHF	TGTGCCAGCAGCTTAGACAGGGCTAGCAATCAGCCCCAGCATTTT
TRBD2	TRBV13	-	TRBJ2-3	CASSLEGTSGSTDTQYF	TGTGCCAGCAGCTTAGAAGGGACTAGCGGGAGCACAGATACGCAGTATTTT
-	TRBV6-6	-	TRBJ2-7	CASGLSYEQYF	TGTGCCAGCGGGCTATCCTACGAGCAGTACTTC
-	TRBV7-2	few	TRBJ2-7	CASGGSRTTYEQYF	TGTGCCAGCGGGGGGAGTAGGACAACCTACGAGCAGTACTTC
-	TRBV7-9	few	TRBJ2-1	CASSGGKESYNEQFF	TGTGCCAGCAGCGGCGGTAAGGAGTCGTACAATGAGCAGTTCTTC
-	TRBV20-1	-	TRBJ1-3	CSAFSGNTIYF	TGCAGTGCCTTCTCTGGAAACACCATATATTTT
-	TRBV28	-	TRBJ2-2	CASSFQVNTGELFF	TGTGCCAGCAGTTTCCAGGTGAACACCGGGGAGCTGTTTTTT
-	TRBV28	-	TRBJ2-7	CASRTQGFGEQYF	TGTGCCAGCAGAACCCAGGGATTCGGGGAGCAGTACTTC
-	TRBV28	-	TRBJ1-5	CASSQGREPQHF	TGTGCCAGCAGTCAGGGTCGGGAGCCCCAGCATTTT
TRBD2	TRBV2	few	TRBJ2-1	CASRAGLAQLGDEQFF	TGTGCCAGCAGGGCGGGACTAGCCCAACTTGGCGATGAGCAGTTCTTC
TRBD1	TRBV29-1	few	TRBJ2-7	CSAKQGALEQYF	TGCAGCGCCAAACAGGGGGCCCTCGAGCAGTACTTC
-	TRBV30	few	TRBJ2-7	CAWSVVRGISSYEQYF	TGTGCCTGGAGTGTGGTCCGCGGGATAAGCTCCTACGAGCAGTACTTC
TRBD1	TRBV5-1	-	TRBJ1-2	CASSARTGTYYGYTF	TGCGCCAGCAGCGCTCGGACAGGGACTTACTATGGCTACACCTTC
-	TRBV7-9	-	TRBJ1-5	CASSGDISNQPQHF	TGTGCCAGCAGCGGGGACATTAGCAATCAGCCCCAGCATTTT
-	TRBV7-7	-	TRBJ2-5	CASSLDRGQETQYF	TGTGCTAGCAGCTTGGACAGAGGCCAAGAGACCCAGTACTTC
TRBD2	TRBV7-9	few	TRBJ2-2	CASSSAGLATTGELFF	TGTGCCAGCAGCTCCGCGGGACTAGCAACGACCGGGGAGCTGTTTTTT
-	TRBV28	few	TRBJ2-5	CASRNPRGVKSQETQYF	TGTGCCAGCAGAAATCCCAGGGGTGTCAAGAGCCAAGAGACCCAGTACTTC